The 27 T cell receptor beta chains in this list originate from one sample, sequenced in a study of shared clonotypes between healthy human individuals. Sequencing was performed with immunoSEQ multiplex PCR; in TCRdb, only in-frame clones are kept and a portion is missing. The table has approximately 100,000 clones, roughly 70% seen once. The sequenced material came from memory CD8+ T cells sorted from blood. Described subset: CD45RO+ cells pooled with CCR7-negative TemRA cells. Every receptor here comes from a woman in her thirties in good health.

The chain's CDR3 is CASSPPGTGDQPQHF. For the CDR3, the DNA is TGTGCCAGCTCACCACCAGGGACAGGGGATCAGCCCCAGCATTTT. This chain uses TRBV18 with TRBJ1-5; TRBD1 matches 10 bases. Germline V gene lookup returns CDR1 KGHSH and CDR2 LQKENI. The CDR3 sequence is 15 residues long. The ends lost 0 bases at V and 5 bases at J; junction bases unmatched: 1.

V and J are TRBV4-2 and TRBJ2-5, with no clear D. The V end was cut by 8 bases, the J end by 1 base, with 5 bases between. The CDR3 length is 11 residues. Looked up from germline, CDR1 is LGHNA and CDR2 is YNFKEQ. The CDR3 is CASGVQETQYF. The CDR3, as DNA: TGTGCCAGCGGGGTCCAAGAGACCCAGTACTTC.

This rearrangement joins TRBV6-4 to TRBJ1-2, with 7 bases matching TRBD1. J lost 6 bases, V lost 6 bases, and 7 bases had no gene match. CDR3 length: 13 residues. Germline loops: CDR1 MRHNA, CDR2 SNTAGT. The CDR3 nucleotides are TGTGCCAGCAGCTCGGGAACAGGGGATGGCTACACCTTC. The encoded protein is CASSSGTGDGYTF.

The CDR3 reads CATSRGVDTEAFF. CDR3 bases: TGTGCCACCAGCAGAGGGGTGGACACTGAAGCTTTCTTT. This chain connects TRBV15 to TRBJ1-1; D gene unclear. CDR3 length equals 13 residues. Per germline, CDR1 LNHNV and CDR2 YYDKDF (reference sequence). Deletions cut 1 base from V and 3 bases from J, with 6 bases between.

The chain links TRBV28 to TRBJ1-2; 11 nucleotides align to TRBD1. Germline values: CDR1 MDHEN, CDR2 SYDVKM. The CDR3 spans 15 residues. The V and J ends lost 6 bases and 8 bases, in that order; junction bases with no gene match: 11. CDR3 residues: CASRPSDRGLKGYTF. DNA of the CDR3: TGTGCCAGCAGACCCTCGGACAGGGGGCTGAAAGGCTACACCTTC.

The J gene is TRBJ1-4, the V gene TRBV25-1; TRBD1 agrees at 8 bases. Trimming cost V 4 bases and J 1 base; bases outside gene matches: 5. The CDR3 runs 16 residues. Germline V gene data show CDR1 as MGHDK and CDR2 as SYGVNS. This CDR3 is CASSAQDRVTNEKLFF. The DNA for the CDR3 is TGTGCCAGCAGTGCCCAGGACAGGGTAACTAATGAAAAACTGTTTTTT.

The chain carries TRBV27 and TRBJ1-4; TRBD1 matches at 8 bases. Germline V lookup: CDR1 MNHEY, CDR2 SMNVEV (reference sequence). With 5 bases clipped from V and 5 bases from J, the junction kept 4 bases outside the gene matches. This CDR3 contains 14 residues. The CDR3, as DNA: TGTGCCAGCAGTGGACAGGGCCTAAATGAAAAACTGTTTTTT. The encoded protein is CASSGQGLNEKLFF.

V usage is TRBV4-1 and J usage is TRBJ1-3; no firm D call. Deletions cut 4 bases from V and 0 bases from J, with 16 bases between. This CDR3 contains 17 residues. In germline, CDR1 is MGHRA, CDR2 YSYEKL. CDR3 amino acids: CASSPTHQASSGNTIYF. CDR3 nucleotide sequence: TGCGCCAGCAGCCCAACACATCAGGCCTCCTCTGGAAACACCATATATTTT.

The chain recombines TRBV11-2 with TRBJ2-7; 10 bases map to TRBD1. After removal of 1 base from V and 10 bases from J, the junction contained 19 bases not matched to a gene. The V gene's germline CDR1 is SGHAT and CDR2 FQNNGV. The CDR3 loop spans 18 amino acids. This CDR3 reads CASSLVGHGDRGKDRQYF. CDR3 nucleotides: TGTGCCAGCAGCTTAGTTGGGCACGGGGACAGGGGAAAAGACCGCCAGTACTTC.

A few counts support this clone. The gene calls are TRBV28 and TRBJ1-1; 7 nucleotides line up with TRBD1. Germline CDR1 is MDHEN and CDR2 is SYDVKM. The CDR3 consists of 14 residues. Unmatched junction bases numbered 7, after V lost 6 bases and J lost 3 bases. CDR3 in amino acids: CASRDRWADTEAFF. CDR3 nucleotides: TGTGCCAGCAGGGACAGGTGGGCGGACACTGAAGCTTTCTTT.

The CDR3: CASSQDQLAGGREQYF. In DNA form, the CDR3 reads TGTGCCAGCAGCCAAGATCAACTAGCGGGAGGGCGGGAGCAGTACTTC. This chain connects TRBV5-4 to TRBJ2-7; 13 bases agree with TRBD2. With V trimmed by 4 bases and J by 7 bases, 11 bases remained unmatched. Germline V gene sequence: CDR1 SGHNT, CDR2 YYREEE (reference sequence). The CDR3 consists of 16 residues.

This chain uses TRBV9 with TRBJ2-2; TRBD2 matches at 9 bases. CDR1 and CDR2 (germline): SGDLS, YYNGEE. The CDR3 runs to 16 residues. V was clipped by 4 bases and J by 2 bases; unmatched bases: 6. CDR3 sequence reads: CASSLTSGYNTGELFF. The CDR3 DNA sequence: TGTGCCAGCAGCCTGACTAGCGGCTACAACACCGGGGAGCTGTTTTTT.

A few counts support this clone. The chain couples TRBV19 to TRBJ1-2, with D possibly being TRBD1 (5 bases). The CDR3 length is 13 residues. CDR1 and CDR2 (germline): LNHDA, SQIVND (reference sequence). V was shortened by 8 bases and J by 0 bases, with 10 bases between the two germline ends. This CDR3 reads CASGDGANYGYTF. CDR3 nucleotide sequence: TGTGCCAGTGGGGACGGAGCTAACTATGGCTACACCTTC.

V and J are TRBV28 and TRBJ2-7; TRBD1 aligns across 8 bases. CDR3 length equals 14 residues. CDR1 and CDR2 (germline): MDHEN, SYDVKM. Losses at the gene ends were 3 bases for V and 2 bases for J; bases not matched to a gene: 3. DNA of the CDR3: TGTGCCAGCAGTTTTGCAGGGGGCACCTACGAGCAGTACTTC. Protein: CASSFAGGTYEQYF.

The CDR3 coding sequence is TGCGCCAGCAGCTACCCTTTGGCTCAAGCGGACAATGAGCAGTTCTTC. It yields the protein CASSYPLAQADNEQFF. The chain uses TRBV4-1 and TRBJ2-1, with a possible D match to TRBD2 (5 bases). Trimming removed 5 bases from V and 5 bases from J, with 19 bases in between. The CDR3 covers 16 residues. CDR1 is MGHRA, CDR2 YSYEKL, per germline.

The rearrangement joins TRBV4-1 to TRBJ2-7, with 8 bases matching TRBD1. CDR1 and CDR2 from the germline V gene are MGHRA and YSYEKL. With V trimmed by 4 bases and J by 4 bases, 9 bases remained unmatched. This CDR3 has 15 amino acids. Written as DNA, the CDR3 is TGCGCCAGCAGCCCTGGGACAGGCCCCGGGTACGAGCAGTACTTC. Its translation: CASSPGTGPGYEQYF.

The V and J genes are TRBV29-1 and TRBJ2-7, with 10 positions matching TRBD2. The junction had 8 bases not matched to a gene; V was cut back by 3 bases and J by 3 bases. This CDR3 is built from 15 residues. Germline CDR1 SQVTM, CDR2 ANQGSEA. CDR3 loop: CSVEILAGDIYEQYF. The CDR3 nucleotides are TGCAGCGTTGAGATTCTAGCGGGGGATATCTACGAGCAGTACTTC.

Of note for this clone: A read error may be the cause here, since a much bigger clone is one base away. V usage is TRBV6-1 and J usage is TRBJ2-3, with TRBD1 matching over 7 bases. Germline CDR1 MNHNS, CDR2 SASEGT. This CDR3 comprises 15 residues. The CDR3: CANSEIRGSTDTQYF. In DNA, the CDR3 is TGTGCCAACAGTGAAATCAGGGGGTCCACAGATACGCAGTATTTT.

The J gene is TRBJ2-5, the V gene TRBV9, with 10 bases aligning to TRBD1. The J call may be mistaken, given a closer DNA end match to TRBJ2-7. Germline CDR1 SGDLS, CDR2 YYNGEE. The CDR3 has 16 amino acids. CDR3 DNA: TGTGCCAGCAGCGTAGGAGGGACAGGGGCTGCCTACGAGCAGTACTTC. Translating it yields CASSVGGTGAAYEQYF.

The DNA of the CDR3 is TGCGCCAGCAGTCCGGGACCCATGCGAGACGAGCAGTACTTC. Translation: CASSPGPMRDEQYF. The gene calls are TRBV5-1 and TRBJ2-7, with D perhaps assigned TRBD1 or TRBD2 (5 bases each). Germline lookup yields CDR1 SGHRS and CDR2 YFSETQ. The CDR3 extends over 14 amino acids. The germline V and J ends were trimmed by 5 bases and 5 bases, with 17 bases remaining between them.

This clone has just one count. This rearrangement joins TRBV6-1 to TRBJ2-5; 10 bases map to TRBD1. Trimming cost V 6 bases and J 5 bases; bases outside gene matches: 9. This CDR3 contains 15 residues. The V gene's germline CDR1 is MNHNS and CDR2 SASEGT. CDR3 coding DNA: TGTGCCAGCAGCTCCGGGACAGGGGATCTGGAGACCCAGTACTTC. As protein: CASSSGTGDLETQYF.

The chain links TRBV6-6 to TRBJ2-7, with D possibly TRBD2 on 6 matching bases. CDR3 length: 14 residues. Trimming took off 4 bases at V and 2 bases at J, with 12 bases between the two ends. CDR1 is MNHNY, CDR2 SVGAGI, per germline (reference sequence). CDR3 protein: CASSSGTQAYEQYF. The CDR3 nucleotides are TGTGCCAGCAGTTCCGGGACTCAGGCCTACGAGCAGTACTTC.

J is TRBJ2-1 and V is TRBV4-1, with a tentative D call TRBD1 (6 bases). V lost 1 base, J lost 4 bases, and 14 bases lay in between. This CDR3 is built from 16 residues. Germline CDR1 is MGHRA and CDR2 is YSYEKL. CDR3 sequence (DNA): TGCGCCAGCAGCCAAGTTTCGGCAGGGGATTACAATGAGCAGTTCTTC. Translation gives CASSQVSAGDYNEQFF.

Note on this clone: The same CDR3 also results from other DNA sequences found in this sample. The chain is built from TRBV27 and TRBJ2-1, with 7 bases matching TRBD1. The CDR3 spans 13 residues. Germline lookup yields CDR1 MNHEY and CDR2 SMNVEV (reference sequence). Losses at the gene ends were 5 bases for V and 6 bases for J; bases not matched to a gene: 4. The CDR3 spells CASSPSGGNEQFF. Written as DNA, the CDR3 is TGTGCCAGCAGTCCATCAGGGGGCAATGAGCAGTTCTTC.

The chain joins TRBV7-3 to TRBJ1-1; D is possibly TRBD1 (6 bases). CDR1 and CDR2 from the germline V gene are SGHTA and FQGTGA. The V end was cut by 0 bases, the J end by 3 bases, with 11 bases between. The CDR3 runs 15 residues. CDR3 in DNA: TGTGCCAGCAGCTTAACCACAGGGAAGGACACTGAAGCTTTCTTT. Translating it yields CASSLTTGKDTEAFF.

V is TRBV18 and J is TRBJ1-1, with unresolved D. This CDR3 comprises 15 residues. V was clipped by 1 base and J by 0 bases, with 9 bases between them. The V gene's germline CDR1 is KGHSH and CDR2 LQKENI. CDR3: CASSPHLPMNTEAFF. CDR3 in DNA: TGTGCCAGCTCACCACACCTCCCTATGAACACTGAAGCTTTCTTT.

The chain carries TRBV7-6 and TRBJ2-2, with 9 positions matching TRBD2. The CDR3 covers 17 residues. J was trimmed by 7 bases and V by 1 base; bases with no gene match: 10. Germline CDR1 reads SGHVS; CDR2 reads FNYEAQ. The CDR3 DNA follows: TGTGCCAGCAGCTTAGTGGTAGCGGGAGATAGTAGCGGGGAGCTGTTTTTT. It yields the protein CASSLVVAGDSSGELFF.